These T cell receptor beta chains were read from a single sample in a study of blood T cell repertoires in COVID-19. Method: immunoSEQ multiplex PCR; TCRdb's copy keeps in-frame clones and lacks some. The table lists roughly 230,000 clones, around 84% of them singletons. Sequencing used peripheral blood. The receptors were gathered from a woman older than 75 with COVID-19, enrolled during active disease. CDR3s include the opening cysteine and the closing phenylalanine or tryptophan. The D gene is left open where the match is weak. Clone size is not always given. Where it is, it says once, few, many or a class for expanded clones.

CDR3 DNA	CDR3 protein	clone size	V gene	J gene	D gene
TGTGCCAGCAGCTTAGTTGTCCGTGGCCTAGCCGAGCAGTACTTC	CASSLVVRGLAEQYF	.	TRBV7-9	TRBJ2-7	.
TGCAGCGCCCGGACTAGCGGGGGCAATGAGCAGTTCTTC	CSARTSGGNEQFF	.	TRBV29-1	TRBJ2-1	TRBD2
TGTGCCAGCAGCCGTAGCGGCGGGACAGAAAGTTCACCCCTCCACTTT	CASSRSGGTESSPLHF	few	TRBV9	TRBJ1-6	TRBD1
TGTGCCAGCAGTTCCCCCGGGACAGGGTGGGTTGGGGGCTACACCTTC	CASSSPGTGWVGGYTF	.	TRBV28	TRBJ1-2	TRBD1
TGTGCCAGCAGCTTAAGTCTTGGCGGGCAAGAGACCCAGTACTTC	CASSLSLGGQETQYF	.	TRBV7-9	TRBJ2-5	.
TGCGCCAGCAGCTTGGATTCCCCGGGGTACAATGAGCAGTTCTTC	CASSLDSPGYNEQFF	.	TRBV5-1	TRBJ2-1	.
TGTGCCAGCAGCGTGATCCGGGTTGGTGAAGCTTTCTTT	CASSVIRVGEAFF	.	TRBV9	TRBJ1-1	.
TGCGCCAGCAGAACCGGGACAGGGATCAGCTCCTATAATTCACCCCTCCACTTT	CASRTGTGISSYNSPLHF	.	TRBV10-1	TRBJ1-6	TRBD1
TGTGCCAGCAGCGGACAGGAAGGAACTGAAGCTTTCTTT	CASSGQEGTEAFF	.	TRBV4-2	TRBJ1-1	TRBD1
TGTGCCAGCAGCCAATCAGGGTTCCAGCCCCAGCATTTT	CASSQSGFQPQHF	few	TRBV3-1/TRBV3-2	TRBJ1-5	.
TGTGCCAGCAGTAACAGGGGCCCCTATAATTCACCCCTCCACTTT	CASSNRGPYNSPLHF	.	TRBV27	TRBJ1-6	TRBD1
TGTGCCAGCAGCCAAACTAGCCCCTCCACAGATACGCAGTATTTT	CASSQTSPSTDTQYF	.	TRBV3-1/TRBV3-2	TRBJ2-3	.
TGTGCCAGTAGCGTCGTCAGCGGGGGGAACACCGGGGAGCTGTTTTTT	CASSVVSGGNTGELFF	.	TRBV19	TRBJ2-2	TRBD2
TGTGCCAGCAGTAATGGACAGGGAATGGTCGGTTCACCCCTCCACTTT	CASSNGQGMVGSPLHF	.	TRBV6-2/TRBV6-3	TRBJ1-6	TRBD1
TGTGCCAGCAGCCCCCAGGACAGGAGGGGCAATGGCTACACCTTC	CASSPQDRRGNGYTF	.	TRBV3-1/TRBV3-2	TRBJ1-2	TRBD1
TGTGCCAGCAGCCAAGAGGGGGGGACCACTGAAGCTTTCTTT	CASSQEGGTTEAFF	.	TRBV3-1/TRBV3-2	TRBJ1-1	.
TGTGCCAGCAGCCGGGATCCGGCAGGGAGGAGTGAAAAACTGTTTTTT	CASSRDPAGRSEKLFF	.	TRBV7-2	TRBJ1-4	.
TGTGCCAGTAGTGAACAGGGCGGGGGCTACACCTTC	CASSEQGGGYTF	once	TRBV19	TRBJ1-2	.
TGTGCCAGCAGATCCACAGGGATGGGGAAAGAAAAACTGTTTTTT	CASRSTGMGKEKLFF	.	TRBV27	TRBJ1-4	.
TGTGCCAGCAGCCCCTCAGACAGGAGCTCCTACAATGAGCAGTTCTTC	CASSPSDRSSYNEQFF	.	TRBV3-1/TRBV3-2	TRBJ2-1	.
TGTGCCAGCAGCTTGGCCTCGCGGAATGAGCAGTTCTTC	CASSLASRNEQFF	.	TRBV5-4	TRBJ2-1	.
TGCACCAGCAGGGCGCAGCCAGGGGGGTTAAACACTGAAGCTTTCTTT	CTSRAQPGGLNTEAFF	.	TRBV1	TRBJ1-1	.
TGTGCCAGCAGCTTGATTTACACATCCGTTTCCTACGAGCAGTACTTC	CASSLIYTSVSYEQYF	few	TRBV5-5	TRBJ2-7	.
TGTGCCAGTAGTATGCCGGGGTTCTATGGCTACACCTTC	CASSMPGFYGYTF	.	TRBV19	TRBJ1-2	.
TGTGCCAGCGGGCAAGAAGGGGGATACACTGAAGCTTTCTTT	CASGQEGGYTEAFF	.	TRBV28	TRBJ1-1	.
TGTGCCAGCACCGGGACAGTCTATGGCTACACCTTC	CASTGTVYGYTF	.	TRBV28	TRBJ1-2	TRBD1
TGCGCCAGCAGCTCTACGACTAGCGGGGCCTACGAGCAGTACTTC	CASSSTTSGAYEQYF	.	TRBV5-1	TRBJ2-7	TRBD2
TGTGCCAGCAGTTTCATACAGAACCACCTTAATCAGCCCCAGCATTTT	CASSFIQNHLNQPQHF	.	TRBV28	TRBJ1-5	.